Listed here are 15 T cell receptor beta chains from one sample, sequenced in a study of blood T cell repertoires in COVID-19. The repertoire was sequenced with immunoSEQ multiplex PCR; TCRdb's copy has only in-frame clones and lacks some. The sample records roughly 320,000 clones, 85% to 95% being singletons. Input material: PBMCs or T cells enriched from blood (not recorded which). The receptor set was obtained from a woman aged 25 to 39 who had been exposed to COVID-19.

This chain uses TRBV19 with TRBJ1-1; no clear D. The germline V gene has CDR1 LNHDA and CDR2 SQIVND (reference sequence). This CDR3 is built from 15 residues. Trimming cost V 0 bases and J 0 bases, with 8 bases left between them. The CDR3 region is CASSIDAGMNTEAFF. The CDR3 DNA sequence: TGTGCCAGTAGTATAGATGCGGGTATGAACACTGAAGCTTTCTTT.

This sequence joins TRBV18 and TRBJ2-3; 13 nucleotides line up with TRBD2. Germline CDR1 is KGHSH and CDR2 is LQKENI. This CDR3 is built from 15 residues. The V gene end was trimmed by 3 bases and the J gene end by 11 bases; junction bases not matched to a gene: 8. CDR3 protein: CASSPGTSGAGRQYF. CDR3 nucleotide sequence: TGTGCCAGCTCACCCGGGACTAGCGGGGCCGGAAGGCAGTATTTT.

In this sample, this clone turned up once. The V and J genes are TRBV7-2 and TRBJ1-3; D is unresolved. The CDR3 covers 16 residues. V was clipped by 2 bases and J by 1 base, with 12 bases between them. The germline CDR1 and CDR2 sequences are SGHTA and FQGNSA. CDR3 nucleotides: TGTGCCAGCAGCTTAAACGGTCCGAAATCTGGAAACACCATATATTTT. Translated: CASSLNGPKSGNTIYF.

CDR3 in DNA: TGTGCCAGCAGTTCTAACGAAGGGGGATGGAATGGCTACACCTTC. As protein: CASSSNEGGWNGYTF. The chain recombines TRBV5-4 with TRBJ1-2, with D possibly being TRBD1 (6 bases). Germline assignment: CDR1 SGHNT and CDR2 YYREEE (reference sequence). The V end was cut by 5 bases, the J end by 6 bases, with 20 bases between. This CDR3 is built from 15 residues.

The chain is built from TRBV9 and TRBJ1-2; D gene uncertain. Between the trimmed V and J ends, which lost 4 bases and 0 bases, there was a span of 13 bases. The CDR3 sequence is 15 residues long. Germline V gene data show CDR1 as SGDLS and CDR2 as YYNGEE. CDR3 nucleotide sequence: TGTGCCAGCAGCCCGTCCCTACTGGCTAACTATGGCTACACCTTC. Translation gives CASSPSLLANYGYTF. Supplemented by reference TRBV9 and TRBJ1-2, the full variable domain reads DSGVTQTPKHLITATGQRVTLRCSPRSGDLSVYWYQQSLDQGLQFLIQYYNGEERAKGNILERFSAQQFPDLHSELNLSSLELGDSALYFCASSPSLLANYGYTFGSGTRLTVV.

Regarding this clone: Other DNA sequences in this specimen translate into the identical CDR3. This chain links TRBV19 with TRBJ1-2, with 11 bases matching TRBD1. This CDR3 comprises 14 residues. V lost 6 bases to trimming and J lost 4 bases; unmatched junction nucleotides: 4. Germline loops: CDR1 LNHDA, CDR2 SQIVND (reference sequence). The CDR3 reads CASSSGQGAYGYTF. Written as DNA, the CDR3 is TGTGCCAGTAGCTCCGGACAGGGGGCCTATGGCTACACCTTC.

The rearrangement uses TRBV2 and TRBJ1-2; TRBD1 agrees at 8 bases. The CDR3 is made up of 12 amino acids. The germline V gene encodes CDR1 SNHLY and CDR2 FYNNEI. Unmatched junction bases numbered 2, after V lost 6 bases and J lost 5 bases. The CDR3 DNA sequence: TGTGCCAGCAGCAGGGGGCAATATGGCTACACCTTC. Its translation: CASSRGQYGYTF.

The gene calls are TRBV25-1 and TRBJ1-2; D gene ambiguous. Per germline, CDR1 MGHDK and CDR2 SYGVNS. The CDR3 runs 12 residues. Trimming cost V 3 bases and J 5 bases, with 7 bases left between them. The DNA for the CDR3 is TGTGCCAGCAGTGAGGCAGTTTATGGCTACACCTTC. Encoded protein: CASSEAVYGYTF.

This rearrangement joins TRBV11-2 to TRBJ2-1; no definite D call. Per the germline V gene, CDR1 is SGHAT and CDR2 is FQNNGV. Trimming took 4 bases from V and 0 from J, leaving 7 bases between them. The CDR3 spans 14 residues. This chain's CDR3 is CASSSSSSYNEQFF. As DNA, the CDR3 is TGTGCCAGCAGCTCAAGTAGCTCCTACAATGAGCAGTTCTTC. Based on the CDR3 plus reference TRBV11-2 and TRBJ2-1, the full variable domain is EAGVAQSPRYKIIEKRQSVAFWCNPISGHATLYWYQQILGQGPKLLIQFQNNGVVDDSQLPKDRFSAERLKGVDSTLKIQPAKLEDSAVYLCASSSSSSYNEQFFGPGTRLTVL.

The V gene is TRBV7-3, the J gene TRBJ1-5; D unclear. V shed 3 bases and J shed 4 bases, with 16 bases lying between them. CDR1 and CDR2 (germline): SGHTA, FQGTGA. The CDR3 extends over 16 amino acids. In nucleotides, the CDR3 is TGTGCCAGCAGCTTCAAGCCCCTAGGTGGGAATCAGCCCCAGCATTTT. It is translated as CASSFKPLGGNQPQHF.

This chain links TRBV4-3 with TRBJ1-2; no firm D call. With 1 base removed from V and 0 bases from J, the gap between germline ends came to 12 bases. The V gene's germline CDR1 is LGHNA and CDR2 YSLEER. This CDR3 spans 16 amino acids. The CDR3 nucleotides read TGCGCCAGCAGCCAAGGGGGAGCAGCTTCTAACTATGGCTACACCTTC. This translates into CASSQGGAASNYGYTF.

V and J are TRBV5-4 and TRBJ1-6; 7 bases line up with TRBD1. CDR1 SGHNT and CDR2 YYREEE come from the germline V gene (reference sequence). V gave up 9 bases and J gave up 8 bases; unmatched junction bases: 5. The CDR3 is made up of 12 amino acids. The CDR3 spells CATHDRDSPLHF. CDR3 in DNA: TGTGCCACACACGACAGGGATTCACCCCTCCACTTT. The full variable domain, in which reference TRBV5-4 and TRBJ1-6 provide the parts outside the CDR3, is ETGVTQSPTHLIKTRGQQVTLRCSSQSGHNTVSWYQQALGQGPQFIFQYYREEENGRGNFPPRFSGLQFPNYSSELNVNALELDDSALYLCATHDRDSPLHFGNGTRLTVT.

The CDR3 loop reads CASRGAASGGMETQYF. The CDR3 DNA is TGCGCCAGCCGGGGGGCTGCTAGCGGGGGGATGGAGACCCAGTACTTC. The chain has TRBV4-1 and TRBJ2-5, with 11 positions matching TRBD2. The CDR3 is made up of 16 amino acids. V was clipped by 8 bases and J by 5 bases; unmatched bases: 13. CDR1 and CDR2 (germline): MGHRA, YSYEKL.

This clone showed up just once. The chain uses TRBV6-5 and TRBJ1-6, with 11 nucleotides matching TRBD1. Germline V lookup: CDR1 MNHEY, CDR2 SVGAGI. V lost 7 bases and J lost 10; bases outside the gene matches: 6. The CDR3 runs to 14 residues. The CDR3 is CASKGQGARSPLHF. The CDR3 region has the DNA TGTGCCAGCAAAGGACAGGGGGCGCGCTCACCCCTCCACTTT.

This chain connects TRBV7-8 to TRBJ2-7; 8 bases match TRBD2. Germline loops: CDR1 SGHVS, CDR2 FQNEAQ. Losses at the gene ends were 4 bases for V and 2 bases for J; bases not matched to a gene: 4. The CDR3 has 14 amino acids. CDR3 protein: CASSSPGGTYEQYF. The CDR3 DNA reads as TGTGCCAGCAGCTCTCCGGGAGGGACCTACGAGCAGTACTTC.